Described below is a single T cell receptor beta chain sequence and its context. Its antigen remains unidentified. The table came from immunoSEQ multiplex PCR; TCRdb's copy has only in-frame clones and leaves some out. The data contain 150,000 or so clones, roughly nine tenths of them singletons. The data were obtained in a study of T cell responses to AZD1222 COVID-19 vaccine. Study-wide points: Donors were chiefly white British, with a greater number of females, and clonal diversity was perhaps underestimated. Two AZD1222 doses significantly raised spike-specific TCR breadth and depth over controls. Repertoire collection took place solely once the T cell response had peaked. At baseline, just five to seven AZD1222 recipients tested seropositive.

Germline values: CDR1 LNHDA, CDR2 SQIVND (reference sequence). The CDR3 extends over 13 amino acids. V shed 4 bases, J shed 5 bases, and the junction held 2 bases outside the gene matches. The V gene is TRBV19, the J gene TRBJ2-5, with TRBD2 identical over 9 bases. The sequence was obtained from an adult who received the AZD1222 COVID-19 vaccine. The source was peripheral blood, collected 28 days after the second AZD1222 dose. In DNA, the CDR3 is TGTGCCAGTAGTAAGGGACTAGCCGAGACCCAGTACTTC. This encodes CASSKGLAETQYF.